One sample yielded the 26 T cell receptor beta chains listed below, sequenced in a study of HIV-infected patients and healthy controls. TCRdb reprocessed the 5' RACE reads with MiXCR, giving one entry per CDR3 protein. The sample has about 67,000 distinct CDR3 sequences, about 16% seen once; the top ten hold 5.5% to 7%. Sequencing input: CD4+ T cells from blood. Receptors were obtained from a human donor in good health.

In its sample, this clonotype was seen many times. This chain links TRBV20-1 with TRBJ2-1, with 9 nucleotides matching TRBD2. CDR3 length: 19 amino acids. J gave up 5 bases and V 6 bases, and 23 bases lay outside the gene matches. CDR1 is DFQATT and CDR2 is SNEGSKA in the germline V gene (reference sequence). CDR3 in amino acids: CSAGTRTFLSGGFNNEQFF. CDR3 coding DNA: TGCAGTGCAGGGACCCGAACCTTTTTGAGCGGGGGGTTCAACAATGAGCAGTTCTTC.

This sequence joins TRBV27 and TRBJ1-6, with TRBD1 matching over 9 bases. The CDR3 length is 16 residues. J gave up 5 bases and V 5 bases, and 7 bases lay outside the gene matches. In germline, CDR1 is MNHEY, CDR2 SMNVEV (reference sequence). CDR3 in amino acids: CASSKQGAGHNSPLHF. For the CDR3, the DNA is TGTGCCAGCAGTAAACAGGGGGCAGGACATAATTCACCCCTCCACTTT.

This clonotype was seen repeatedly, ten times or more. This chain joins TRBV11-3 and TRBJ2-1; 13 nucleotides line up with TRBD2. The V gene's germline CDR1 is SGHNT and CDR2 YENEEA. With V trimmed by 6 bases and J by 0 bases, 5 bases remained unmatched. The CDR3 is 17 amino acids. CDR3 nucleotides: TGTGCCAGCAGAGGGACTAGCGGGGCGAGCTCCTACAATGAGCAGTTCTTC. It encodes CASRGTSGASSYNEQFF.

A few counts support this clonotype. This chain links TRBV10-3 with TRBJ2-7, with D possibly matching TRBD1 (6 bases). Trimming removed 10 bases at V and 4 bases at J, with 11 bases between. There are 11 residues in the CDR3. Germline values: CDR1 ENHRY, CDR2 SYGVKD. The CDR3 sequence is CATGQTYEQYF. CDR3 DNA: TGTGCCACAGGACAGACTTACGAGCAGTACTTC.

This clonotype was counted between two and nine times. The chain joins TRBV7-9 to TRBJ2-7; the D is unclear. The CDR3 length is 13 residues. The germline gives CDR1 SEHNR, CDR2 FQNEAQ (reference sequence). The V end lost 5 bases, the J end lost 3 bases, and 11 bases lay between the germline ends. The CDR3 sequence is CASSPLGSYEQYF. The CDR3 DNA sequence: TGTGCCAGCAGCCCACTGGGTAGCTACGAGCAGTACTTC.

This clonotype occurred many times. The chain uses TRBV28 and TRBJ2-7; the match to TRBD1 covers 9 bases. The CDR3 sequence is 14 residues long. J lost 4 bases, V lost 8 bases, and 9 bases had no gene match. Germline CDR1 is MDHEN and CDR2 is SYDVKM. Written as DNA, the CDR3 is TGTGCCAGCGGCCTAGACAGGGGGACGTACGAGCAGTACTTC. Translation gives CASGLDRGTYEQYF.

The genes are TRBV12-3 or TRBV12-4 and TRBJ1-1, with a possible D match to TRBD1 (5 bases). V lost 8 bases to trimming and J lost 7 bases, with 11 bases between them. There are 11 residues in the CDR3. The CDR3 is CASRDEGEAFF. CDR3 bases: TGTGCCAGCCGGGACGAGGGTGAAGCTTTCTTT.

This clonotype came up a few times. V gene TRBV2 combines with J gene TRBJ1-2, with 10 nucleotides matching TRBD1. The CDR3 extends over 14 amino acids. V gave up 6 bases and J gave up 5 bases; unmatched junction bases: 6. Germline CDR1 SNHLY, CDR2 FYNNEI. As DNA, the CDR3 is TGTGCCAGCAGCCTCGACAGGGGGCCTTATGGCTACACCTTC. This gives the protein CASSLDRGPYGYTF. Using reference TRBV2 and TRBJ1-2 for the parts outside the CDR3, the full variable domain is EPEVTQTPSHQVTQMGQEVILRCVPISNHLYFYWYRQILGQKVEFLVSFYNNEISEKSEIFDDQFSVERPDGSNFTLKIRSTKLEDSAMYFCASSLDRGPYGYTFGSGTRLTVV.

The rearrangement joins TRBV11-2 to TRBJ2-3, with TRBD2 identical over 9 bases. The CDR3 is 16 amino acids. CDR1 and CDR2 from the germline V gene are SGHAT and FQNNGV. The J segment lost 3 bases and the V segment lost 5 bases, leaving 9 bases of the junction unmatched. The CDR3 sequence is CASSRKGLADTDTQYF. CDR3 nucleotide sequence: TGTGCCAGCAGCCGGAAGGGACTAGCAGATACAGATACGCAGTATTTT.

This clonotype has more than one count but fewer than ten. V and J are TRBV6-2 or TRBV6-3 and TRBJ1-5; D unresolved. Trimming removed 2 bases at V and 0 bases at J, with 11 bases between. Germline V gene sequence: CDR1 MNHEY, CDR2 SVGEGT. The CDR3 runs to 16 residues. CDR3 sequence: CASSYLRSHSNQPQHF. As DNA, the CDR3 is TGTGCCAGCAGTTACCTCAGGAGTCATAGCAATCAGCCCCAGCATTTT.

This clonotype was observed at least ten times. The chain couples TRBV18 to TRBJ1-1; 7 nucleotides align to TRBD1. The germline gives CDR1 KGHSH, CDR2 LQKENI. Unmatched junction bases numbered 7, after V lost 8 bases and J lost 4 bases. The CDR3 totals 13 residues. The DNA of the CDR3 is TGTGCCAGCACAACAGGGGTAGGCACTGAAGCTTTCTTT. Translated, it gives CASTTGVGTEAFF.

A few counts support this clonotype. The chain employs TRBV19 and TRBJ2-1; the D is unclear. There are 16 residues in the CDR3. Germline CDR1 and CDR2: LNHDA and SQIVND (reference sequence). V gave up 0 bases and J gave up 0 bases, with 9 bases separating them. The CDR3 region is CASSIDRTVSYNEQFF. As DNA, the CDR3 is TGTGCCAGTAGTATAGACCGGACGGTCTCCTACAATGAGCAGTTCTTC.

CDR3 coding DNA: TGTGCCAGCAGCGGGCAGGAGGCCTACAATGAGCAGTTCTTC. Its protein product is CASSGQEAYNEQFF. The rearrangement uses TRBV5-4 and TRBJ2-1, with D perhaps matching TRBD2 (5 bases). Trimming pared 4 bases from V and 2 bases from J, leaving 10 bases between. Germline CDR1 and CDR2: SGHNT and YYREEE (reference sequence). This CDR3 comprises 14 residues.

Comment on this clonotype: This sequence may be a read error, since a much larger clone differs from it by one base. The gene calls are TRBV11-2 and TRBJ2-3, with TRBD2 as a possible D gene (5 bases). The CDR3 spans 14 residues. V was cut by 1 base and J by 5 bases, with 10 bases left in between. Germline-derived CDR1 and CDR2 are SGHAT and FQNNGV. This CDR3 reads CASSLVDFKDTQYF. CDR3 nucleotides: TGTGCCAGCAGCTTAGTGGACTTCAAAGATACGCAGTATTTT.

This clonotype was recorded at least ten times. The chain uses TRBV20-1 and TRBJ1-1; D gene uncertain. Germline V lookup: CDR1 DFQATT, CDR2 SNEGSKA (reference sequence). Trimming removed 0 bases at V and 5 bases at J, with 13 bases between. The CDR3 contains 14 residues. For the CDR3, the DNA is TGCAGTGCTAGAGATAAGGCAAGCGGGACTGAAGCTTTCTTT. It codes for CSARDKASGTEAFF.

The chain is built from TRBV6-2 or TRBV6-3 and TRBJ2-1; TRBD1 matches at 8 bases. Looked up from germline, CDR1 is MNHEY and CDR2 is SVGEGT. With V trimmed by 5 bases and J by 8 bases, 5 bases remained unmatched. This CDR3 comprises 13 residues. The CDR3 loop reads CASSRTGPHEQFF. The CDR3 DNA reads as TGTGCCAGCAGTAGGACAGGGCCTCATGAGCAGTTCTTC.

The rearrangement links TRBV24-1 to TRBJ2-2; D is unclear. From germline, CDR1 is KGHDR and CDR2 SFDVKD. The CDR3 has 14 residues. With 4 bases removed from V and 8 bases from J, the gap between germline ends came to 13 bases. DNA for the CDR3: TGTGCCACCAGTGAAGATCCGGTCAGTGGGGAGCTGTTTTTT. This sequence encodes CATSEDPVSGELFF.

This clonotype showed up many times. This chain joins TRBV20-1 and TRBJ1-2, with 10 bases that match TRBD1. CDR3 length equals 16 residues. J lost 4 bases, V lost 5 bases, and 13 bases had no gene match. Germline assignment: CDR1 DFQATT and CDR2 SNEGSKA (reference sequence). In DNA, the CDR3 is TGCAGTGCTTCTTACCGGGACAGGGGTTTTTCCTATGGCTACACCTTC. Translated, it gives CSASYRDRGFSYGYTF.

This clonotype was observed at least ten times. The V and J genes are TRBV7-9 and TRBJ1-1, with D unclear. This CDR3 is built from 13 residues. Trimming left V 11 bases short and J 1 base short, with 14 bases between. The V gene's germline CDR1 is SEHNR and CDR2 FQNEAQ (reference sequence). CDR3 sequence: CAGVPVPNTEAFF. The CDR3 region has the DNA TGTGCCGGTGTGCCGGTGCCGAACACTGAAGCTTTCTTT.

This clonotype was seen ten or more times. The chain links TRBV7-2 to TRBJ2-3; D unresolved. Trimming cost V 5 bases and J 2 bases, with 5 bases left between them. The CDR3 length is 12 residues. CDR1 and CDR2 (germline): SGHTA, FQGNSA. The CDR3 nucleotides are TGTGCCAGCAGCCCGATCACAGATACGCAGTATTTT. Protein product: CASSPITDTQYF.

This clonotype was seen a handful of times. CDR3 sequence (DNA): TGCGCCAGCACACGGGATGGGCCGAACACTGAAGCTTTCTTT. Amino acids: CASTRDGPNTEAFF. This chain joins TRBV5-1 and TRBJ1-1; D unresolved. The CDR3 is 14 residues long. Germline V gene lookup returns CDR1 SGHRS and CDR2 YFSETQ. V lost 6 bases to trimming and J lost 1 base, with 13 bases between them.

This sequence joins TRBV5-1 and TRBJ2-3, with TRBD1 as a possible D gene (6 bases). Trimming removed 5 bases from V and 6 bases from J, with 16 bases in between. The length of the CDR3 is 14 residues. The germline CDR1 and CDR2 sequences are SGHRS and YFSETQ. DNA of the CDR3: TGCGCCAGCAGATTAACAGGGTTAGCTGATACGCAGTATTTT. Translating gives CASRLTGLADTQYF. The variable domain in full, completed from reference TRBV5-1 and TRBJ2-3, reads KAGVTQTPRYLIKTRGQQVTLSCSPISGHRSVSWYQQTPGQGLQFLFEYFSETQRNKGNFPGRFSGRQFSNSRSEMNVSTLELGDSALYLCASRLTGLADTQYFGPGTRLTVL.

The chain couples TRBV28 to TRBJ2-7; 12 nucleotides agree with TRBD1. With 5 bases clipped from V and 7 bases from J, the junction kept 6 bases outside the gene matches. The CDR3 is 14 amino acids. Germline lookup yields CDR1 MDHEN and CDR2 SYDVKM. In DNA, the CDR3 is TGTGCCAGCAGTCTGGGACAGGGGGCGCGGGAGCAGTACTTC. It is translated as CASSLGQGAREQYF.

The chain has TRBV7-3 and TRBJ2-2; D uncertain. CDR3 size: 13 residues. Germline CDR1 SGHTA, CDR2 FQGTGA. With 5 bases removed from V and 4 bases from J, the gap between germline ends came to 8 bases. CDR3 sequence reads: CASSELITGELFF. The CDR3 DNA is TGTGCCAGCAGCGAATTAATCACCGGGGAGCTGTTTTTT.

This clonotype came up a few times. V usage is TRBV20-1 and J usage is TRBJ2-5; possibly TRBD2 for D (6 bases). The CDR3 runs to 12 residues. CDR1 and CDR2 from the germline V gene are DFQATT and SNEGSKA (reference sequence). Trimming left V 3 bases short and J 3 bases short, with 8 bases between. The CDR3 spells CSASGGKETQYF. The CDR3 coding sequence is TGCAGTGCTAGCGGGGGAAAAGAGACCCAGTACTTC.

This clonotype was picked up many times. This chain uses TRBV6-2 or TRBV6-3 with TRBJ2-7; 11 nucleotides line up with TRBD2. The CDR3 has 15 amino acids. Per the germline V gene, CDR1 is MNHEY and CDR2 is SVGEGT. The J segment lost 7 bases and the V segment lost 6 bases, leaving 11 bases of the junction unmatched. This chain's CDR3 is CASSTGLAVLGEQYF. The CDR3 coding sequence is TGTGCCAGCAGCACGGGACTAGCGGTCCTCGGAGAGCAGTACTTC.